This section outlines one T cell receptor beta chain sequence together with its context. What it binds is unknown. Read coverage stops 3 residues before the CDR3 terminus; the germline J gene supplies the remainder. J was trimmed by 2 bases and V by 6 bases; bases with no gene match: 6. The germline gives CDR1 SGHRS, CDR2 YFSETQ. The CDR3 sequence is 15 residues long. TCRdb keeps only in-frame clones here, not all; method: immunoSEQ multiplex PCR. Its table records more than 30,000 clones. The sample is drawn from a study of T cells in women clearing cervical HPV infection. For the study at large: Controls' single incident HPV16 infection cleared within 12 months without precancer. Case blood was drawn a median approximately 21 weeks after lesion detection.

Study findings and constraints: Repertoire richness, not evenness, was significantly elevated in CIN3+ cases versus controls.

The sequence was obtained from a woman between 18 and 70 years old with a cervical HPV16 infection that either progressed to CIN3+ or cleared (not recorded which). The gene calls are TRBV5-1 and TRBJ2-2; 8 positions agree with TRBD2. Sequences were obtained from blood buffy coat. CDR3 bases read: TGCGCCAGCACTTATGGACTAGCTAACACCGGGGAG. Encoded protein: CASTYGLANTGE. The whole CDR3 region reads CASTYGLANTGELFF.